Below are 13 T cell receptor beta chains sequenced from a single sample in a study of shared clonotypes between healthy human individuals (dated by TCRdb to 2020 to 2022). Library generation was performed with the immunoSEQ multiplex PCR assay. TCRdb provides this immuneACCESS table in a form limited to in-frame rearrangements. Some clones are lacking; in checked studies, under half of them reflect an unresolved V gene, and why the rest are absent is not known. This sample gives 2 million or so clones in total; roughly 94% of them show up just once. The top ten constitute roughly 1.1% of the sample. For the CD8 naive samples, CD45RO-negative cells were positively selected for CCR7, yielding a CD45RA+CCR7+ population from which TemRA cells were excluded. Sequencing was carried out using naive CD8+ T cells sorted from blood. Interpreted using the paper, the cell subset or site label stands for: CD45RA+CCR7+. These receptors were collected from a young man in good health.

In DNA, the CDR3 is TGTGCCACCAGCAGCACCACCGGGACGGAAAACTACGAGCAGTACTTC. This translates into CATSSTTGTENYEQYF. The gene calls are TRBV15 and TRBJ2-7; TRBD1 or TRBD2 may be the D gene (5 bases each). V dropped 3 bases and J dropped 3 bases, with 18 bases sitting between them. This CDR3 is 16 amino acids long. Germline assignment: CDR1 LNHNV and CDR2 YYDKDF (reference sequence).

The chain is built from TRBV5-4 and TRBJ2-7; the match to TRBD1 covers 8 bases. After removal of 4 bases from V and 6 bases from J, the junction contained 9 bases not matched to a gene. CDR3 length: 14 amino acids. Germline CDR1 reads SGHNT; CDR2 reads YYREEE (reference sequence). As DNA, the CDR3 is TGTGCCAGCAGCCCGGGACAGGCTAAGGCCGAGCAGTACTTC. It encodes CASSPGQAKAEQYF.

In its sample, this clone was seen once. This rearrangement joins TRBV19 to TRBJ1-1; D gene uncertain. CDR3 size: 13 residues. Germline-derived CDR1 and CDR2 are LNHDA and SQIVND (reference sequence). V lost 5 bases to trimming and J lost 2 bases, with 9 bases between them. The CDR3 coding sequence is TGTGCCAGTAGTGGGTATCGCAACACTGAAGCTTTCTTT. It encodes CASSGYRNTEAFF.

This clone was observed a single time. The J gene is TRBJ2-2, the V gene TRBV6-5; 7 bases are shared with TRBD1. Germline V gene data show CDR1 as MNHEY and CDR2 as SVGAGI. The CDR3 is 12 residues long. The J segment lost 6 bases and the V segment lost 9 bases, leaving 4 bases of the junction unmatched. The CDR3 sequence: CASETGSGELFF. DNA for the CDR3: TGTGCCAGTGAGACAGGGTCCGGGGAGCTGTTTTTT.

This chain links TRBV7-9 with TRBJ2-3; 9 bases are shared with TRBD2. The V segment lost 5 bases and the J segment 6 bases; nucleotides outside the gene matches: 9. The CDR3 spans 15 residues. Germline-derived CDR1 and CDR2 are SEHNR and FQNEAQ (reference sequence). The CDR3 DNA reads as TGTGCCAGCAGCCCGGTAGTAGCGGGAGACGATACGCAGTATTTT. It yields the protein CASSPVVAGDDTQYF. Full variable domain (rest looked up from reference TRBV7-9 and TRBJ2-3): DTGVSQNPRHKITKRGQNVTFRCDPISEHNRLYWYRQTLGQGPEFLTYFQNEAQLEKSRLLSDRFSAERPKGSFSTLEIQRTEQGDSAMYLCASSPVVAGDDTQYFGPGTRLTVL.

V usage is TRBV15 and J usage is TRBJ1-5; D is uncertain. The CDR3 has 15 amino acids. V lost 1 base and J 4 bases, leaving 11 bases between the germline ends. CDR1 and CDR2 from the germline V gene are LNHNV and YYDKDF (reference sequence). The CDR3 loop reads CATSRGPSLNQPQHF. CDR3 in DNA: TGTGCCACCAGCAGAGGACCCAGTTTAAATCAGCCCCAGCATTTT.

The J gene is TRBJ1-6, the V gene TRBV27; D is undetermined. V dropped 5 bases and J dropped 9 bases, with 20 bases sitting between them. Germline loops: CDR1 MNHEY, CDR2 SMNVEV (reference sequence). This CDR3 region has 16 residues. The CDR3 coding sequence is TGTGCCAGCAGTACAGTAGGACCCCTAAATGCTTCACCCCTCCACTTT. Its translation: CASSTVGPLNASPLHF.

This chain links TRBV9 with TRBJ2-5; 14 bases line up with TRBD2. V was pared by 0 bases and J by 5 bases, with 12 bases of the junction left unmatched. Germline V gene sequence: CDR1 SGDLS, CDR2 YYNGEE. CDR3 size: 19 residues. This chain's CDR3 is CASSVDNGLAGGPGETQYF. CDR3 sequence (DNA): TGTGCCAGCAGCGTAGACAATGGACTAGCGGGAGGCCCCGGGGAGACCCAGTACTTC.

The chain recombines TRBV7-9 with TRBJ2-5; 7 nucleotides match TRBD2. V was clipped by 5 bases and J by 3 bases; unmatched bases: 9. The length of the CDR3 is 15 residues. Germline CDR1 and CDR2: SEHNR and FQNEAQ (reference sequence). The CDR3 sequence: CASSHRLAPEETQYF. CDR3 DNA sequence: TGTGCCAGCAGCCACCGACTAGCCCCAGAAGAGACCCAGTACTTC.

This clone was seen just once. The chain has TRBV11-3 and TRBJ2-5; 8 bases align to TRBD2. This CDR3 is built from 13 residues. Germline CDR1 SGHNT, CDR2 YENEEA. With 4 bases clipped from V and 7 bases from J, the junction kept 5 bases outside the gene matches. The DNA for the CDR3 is TGTGCCAGCAGCTCGGGACTAGATGGGACCCAGTACTTC. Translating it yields CASSSGLDGTQYF.

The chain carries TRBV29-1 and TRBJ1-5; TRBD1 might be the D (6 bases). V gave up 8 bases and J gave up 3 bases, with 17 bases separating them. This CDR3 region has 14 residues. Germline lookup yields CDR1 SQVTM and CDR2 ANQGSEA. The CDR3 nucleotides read TGCAGCATTTCTTCGACAGGTAACAATCAGCCCCAGCATTTT. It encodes CSISSTGNNQPQHF.

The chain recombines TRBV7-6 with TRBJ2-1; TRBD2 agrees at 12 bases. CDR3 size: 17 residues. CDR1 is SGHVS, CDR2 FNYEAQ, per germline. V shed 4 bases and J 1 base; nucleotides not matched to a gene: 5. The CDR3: CASSSSLAGGSYNEQFF. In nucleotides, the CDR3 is TGTGCCAGCAGCTCTTCACTAGCGGGGGGTTCCTACAATGAGCAGTTCTTC. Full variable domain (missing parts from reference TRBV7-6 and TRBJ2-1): GAGVSQSPRYKVTKRGQDVALRCDPISGHVSLYWYRQALGQGPEFLTYFNYEAQQDKSGLPNDRFSAERPEGSISTLTIQRTEQRDSAMYRCASSSSLAGGSYNEQFFGPGTRLTVL.

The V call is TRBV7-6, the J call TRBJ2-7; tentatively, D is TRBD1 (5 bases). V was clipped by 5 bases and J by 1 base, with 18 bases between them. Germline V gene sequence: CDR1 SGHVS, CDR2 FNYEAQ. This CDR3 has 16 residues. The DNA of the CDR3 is TGTGCCAGCAGCCCCACGCAGGGAACAGGTTCCTACGAGCAGTACTTC. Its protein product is CASSPTQGTGSYEQYF.